This is a list of T cell receptor beta chains from one sample in a study of T cells in localized non-small cell lung cancer. Sequencing was performed with immunoSEQ multiplex PCR; in TCRdb, only in-frame clones are kept and a portion is missing. The data hold 15,000 to 20,000 clones, with about four fifths observed a single time. Sequencing was performed on peripheral blood, taken before any cancer treatment. These receptor sequences come from a male donor older than 55 with stage III lung adenocarcinoma. Both conserved end residues are part of each CDR3. D genes are given only for firm matches. Clone size is given for some rows only: seen once, a few or many times, or a class if the clone is expanded.

d_gene,v_gene,abundance,j_gene,CDR3aa,CDR3nt
TRBD1,TRBV6-6,-,TRBJ2-1,CAGQGPDNEQFF,TGTGCCGGACAGGGGCCCGACAATGAGCAGTTCTTC
-,TRBV6-1,-,TRBJ1-6,CASSGKDPGNSPLHF,TGTGCCAGCAGTGGAAAGGACCCGGGTAATTCACCCCTCCACTTT
-,TRBV11-1,-,TRBJ2-5,CASSVGLETQYF,TGTGCCAGCAGTGTGGGGCTGGAGACCCAGTACTTC
-,TRBV18,-,TRBJ1-1,CASSPGVTGTEAFF,TGTGCCAGCTCACCCGGGGTTACGGGCACTGAAGCTTTCTTT
-,TRBV20-1,-,TRBJ1-2,CARGEFGGYTF,TGCGCCCGGGGAGAATTCGGTGGCTACACCTTC
-,TRBV30,-,TRBJ2-7,CAWSVRGYEQYF,TGTGCCTGGAGTGTCAGGGGCTACGAGCAGTACTTC
TRBD1,TRBV19,-,TRBJ1-5,CASSATGGNQPQHF,TGTGCCAGCTCCGCGACAGGGGGCAATCAGCCCCAGCATTTT
-,TRBV6-1,few,TRBJ1-2,CASSIYANYGYTF,TGTGCCAGCAGTATCTACGCTAACTATGGCTACACCTTC
-,TRBV4-1,-,TRBJ1-1,CASSQVNTEAFF,TGCGCCAGCAGCCAGGTGAACACTGAAGCTTTCTTT
TRBD1,TRBV6-1,-,TRBJ1-6,CASSEAYGTAYSPLHF,TGTGCCAGCAGTGAAGCTTATGGGACAGCCTATTCACCCCTCCACTTT
-,TRBV7-3,-,TRBJ1-2,CASSPNRAEGYGYTF,TGTGCCAGCAGCCCCAATCGGGCGGAGGGCTATGGCTACACCTTC
TRBD1,TRBV5-1,few,TRBJ1-2,CASSGTVPNYGYTF,TGCGCCAGCAGCGGGACAGTCCCTAACTATGGCTACACCTTC
TRBD1,TRBV5-6,-,TRBJ1-2,CASSEMGQENYGYTF,TGTGCCAGCAGCGAGATGGGACAGGAAAACTATGGCTACACCTTC
TRBD1,TRBV10-1,-,TRBJ2-7,CASSDYGTGAREQYF,TGCGCCAGCAGTGATTACGGGACAGGGGCACGGGAGCAGTACTTC
-,TRBV15,-,TRBJ1-1,CATSRDRSNTEAFF,TGTGCCACCAGCAGAGATCGGTCGAACACTGAAGCTTTCTTT
-,TRBV5-1,-,TRBJ2-1,CASSTQQESSYNEQFF,TGCGCCAGCAGCACCCAACAGGAGAGCTCCTACAATGAGCAGTTCTTC
-,TRBV6-5,-,TRBJ1-1,CASGPYPVGTEAFF,TGTGCCAGCGGACCCTACCCGGTGGGCACTGAAGCTTTCTTT
-,TRBV6-1,-,TRBJ1-2,CASLSTNYGYTF,TGTGCCAGCCTCTCTACTAACTATGGCTACACCTTC
TRBD2,TRBV9,-,TRBJ2-7,CASSVGASGGTYEQYF,TGTGCCAGTAGCGTAGGAGCTAGCGGGGGCACCTACGAGCAGTACTTC
TRBD2,TRBV5-5,-,TRBJ2-7,CASSLDGGGTYEQYF,TGTGCCAGCAGCTTGGATGGGGGAGGGACCTACGAGCAGTACTTC
-,TRBV11-1,-,TRBJ1-2,CASSLTGTNYGYTF,TGTGCCAGCAGCTTAACAGGGACTAACTATGGCTACACCTTC
TRBD1,TRBV5-1,few,TRBJ1-6,CASSPDDRGDYNSPLHF,TGCGCCAGCAGCCCGGACGACAGGGGGGACTATAATTCACCCCTCCACTTT
-,TRBV6-5,-,TRBJ2-7,CASSYNNEQYF,TGTGCCAGCAGTTATAACAACGAGCAGTACTTC
TRBD1,TRBV9,-,TRBJ2-6,CASSVQQGASGANVLTF,TGTGCCAGCAGCGTACAGCAGGGGGCGTCTGGGGCCAACGTCCTGACTTTC
-,TRBV5-1,once,TRBJ2-2,CASSLGVGYTNTGELFF,TGCGCCAGCAGCTTGGGCGTGGGATATACGAACACCGGGGAGCTGTTTTTT
-,TRBV6-5,once,TRBJ1-6,CASSYWAGKGSPLHF,TGTGCCAGCAGTTACTGGGCAGGGAAGGGTTCACCCCTCCACTTT